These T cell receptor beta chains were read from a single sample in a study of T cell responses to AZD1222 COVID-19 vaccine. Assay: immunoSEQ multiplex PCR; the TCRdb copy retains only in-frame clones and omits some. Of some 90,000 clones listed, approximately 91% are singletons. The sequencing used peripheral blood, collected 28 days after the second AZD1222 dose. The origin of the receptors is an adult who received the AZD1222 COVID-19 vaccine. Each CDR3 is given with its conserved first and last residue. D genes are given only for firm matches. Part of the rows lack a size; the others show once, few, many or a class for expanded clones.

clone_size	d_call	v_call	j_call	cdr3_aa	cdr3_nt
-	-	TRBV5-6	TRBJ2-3	CASSPGRVDTQYF	TGTGCCAGCAGCCCGGGGCGCGTAGATACGCAGTATTTT
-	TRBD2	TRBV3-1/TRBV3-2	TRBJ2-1	CAIKRGGDNNEQFF	TGTGCCATCAAGCGGGGGGGTGACAACAATGAGCAGTTCTTC
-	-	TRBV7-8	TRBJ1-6	CASSLGVGSPLHF	TGTGCCAGCAGCTTAGGTGTTGGCTCACCCCTCCACTTT
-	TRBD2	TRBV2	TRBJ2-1	CASSEEGLAGSYNEQFF	TGTGCCAGCAGTGAAGAGGGACTAGCGGGGAGTTACAATGAGCAGTTCTTC
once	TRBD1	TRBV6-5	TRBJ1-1	CASRTGGSGTEAFF	TGTGCTTCTAGGACAGGGGGGTCGGGGACTGAAGCTTTCTTT
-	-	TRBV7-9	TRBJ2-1	CASSPGFEQFF	TGTGCCAGCAGTCCAGGGTTTGAGCAGTTCTTC
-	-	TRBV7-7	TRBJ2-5	CASSVRGRGETQYF	TGTGCCAGCAGCGTTCGGGGCAGAGGGGAGACCCAGTACTTC
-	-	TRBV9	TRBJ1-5	CASSRGDQPQHF	TGTGCCAGCAGCCGGGGGGATCAGCCCCAGCATTTT
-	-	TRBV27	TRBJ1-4	CASGQGNEKLFF	TGTGCCAGCGGGCAGGGCAATGAAAAACTGTTTTTT
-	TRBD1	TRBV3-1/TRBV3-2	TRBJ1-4	CASSSSDRGIEKLFF	TGTGCCAGCAGCTCCTCAGACAGGGGTATTGAAAAACTGTTTTTT
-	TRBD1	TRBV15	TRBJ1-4	CATSRDWTGDNEKLFF	TGTGCCACCAGCAGAGATTGGACAGGGGATAATGAAAAACTGTTTTTT
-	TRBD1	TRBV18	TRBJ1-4	CASSYRQGNEKLFF	TGTGCCAGCTCTTACAGACAGGGTAATGAAAAACTGTTTTTT
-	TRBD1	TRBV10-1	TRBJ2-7	CASSVGQLPYEQYF	TGCGCCAGCAGTGTGGGACAGTTACCCTACGAGCAGTACTTC
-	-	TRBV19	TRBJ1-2	CASSILGSYGYTF	TGTGCCAGTAGTATACTGGGAAGCTATGGCTACACCTTC
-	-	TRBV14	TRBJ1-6	CASSQAYNSPLHF	TGTGCCAGCAGCCAAGCCTATAATTCACCCCTCCACTTT
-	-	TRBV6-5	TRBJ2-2	CASSFRGTYTGELFF	TGTGCCAGCAGTTTTCGGGGAACCTACACCGGGGAGCTGTTTTTT
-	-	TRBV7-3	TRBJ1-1	CASSFDPNTEAFF	TGTGCCAGCAGCTTCGATCCGAACACTGAAGCTTTCTTT
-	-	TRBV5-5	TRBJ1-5	CASSLDFNQPQHF	TGTGCCAGCAGCTTGGACTTCAATCAGCCCCAGCATTTT
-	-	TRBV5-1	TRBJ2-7	CASKGDGAYEQYF	TGCGCCAGCAAGGGGGACGGAGCCTACGAGCAGTACTTC
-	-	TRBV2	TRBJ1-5	CASSAEIQPQHF	TGTGCCAGCAGTGCGGAGATCCAGCCCCAGCATTTT
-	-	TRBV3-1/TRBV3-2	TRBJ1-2	CASSPEGRGPGYGYTF	TGTGCCAGCAGCCCCGAAGGGCGGGGGCCGGGCTATGGCTACACCTTC
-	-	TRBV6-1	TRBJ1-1	CASSDRESEAFF	TGTGCCAGCAGTGACAGGGAGTCTGAAGCTTTCTTT
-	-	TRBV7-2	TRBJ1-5	CASSVQSYSNQPQHF	TGTGCCAGCAGCGTACAGAGCTATAGCAATCAGCCCCAGCATTTT
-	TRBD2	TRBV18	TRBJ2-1	CASSPGAGGPNNEQFF	TGTGCCAGCTCACCAGGAGCGGGGGGGCCAAACAATGAGCAGTTCTTC
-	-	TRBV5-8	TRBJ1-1	CASSWRFGRRGTEAFF	TGTGCCAGCAGCTGGAGGTTTGGCAGGCGAGGGACTGAAGCTTTCTTT
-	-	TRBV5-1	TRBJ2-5	CASSSPQGGGETQYF	TGCGCCAGCAGCTCGCCTCAGGGGGGCGGTGAGACCCAGTACTTC
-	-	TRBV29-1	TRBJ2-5	CSAGRTNQETQYF	TGCAGCGCCGGGCGCACCAACCAAGAGACCCAGTACTTC
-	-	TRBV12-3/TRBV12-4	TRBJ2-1	CASSPRVGEQFF	TGTGCCAGCAGTCCCAGGGTAGGTGAGCAGTTCTTC
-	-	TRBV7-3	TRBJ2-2	CASSPQPTWNTGELFF	TGTGCCAGCAGCCCCCAACCGACTTGGAACACCGGGGAGCTGTTTTTT
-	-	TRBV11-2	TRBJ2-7	CASSLGTEYEQYF	TGTGCCAGCAGCTTAGGGACAGAATACGAGCAGTACTTC
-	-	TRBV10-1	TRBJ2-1	CASGTGTGTSNEQFF	TGCGCCAGCGGAACCGGGACAGGGACTAGCAATGAGCAGTTCTTC
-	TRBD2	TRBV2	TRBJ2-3	CASTLAGDTDTQYF	TGTGCCAGCACCCTAGCGGGGGATACAGATACGCAGTATTTT
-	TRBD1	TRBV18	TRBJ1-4	CASSPTDRGIGKLFF	TGTGCCAGCTCACCCACCGACAGGGGGATTGGAAAACTGTTTTTT
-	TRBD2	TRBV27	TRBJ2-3	CASRTSGLADTQYF	TGTGCCAGCAGGACTAGCGGGTTAGCAGATACGCAGTATTTT
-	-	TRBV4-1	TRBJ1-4	CASSQAGGPTKLFF	TGCGCCAGCAGCCAAGCAGGTGGCCCCACAAAACTGTTTTTT
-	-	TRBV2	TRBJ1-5	CASSELENQPQHF	TGTGCCAGCAGTGAATTGGAAAATCAGCCCCAGCATTTT
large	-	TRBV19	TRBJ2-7	CASSIQSSYEQYF	TGTGCCAGTAGTATACAGTCCTCCTACGAGCAGTACTTC
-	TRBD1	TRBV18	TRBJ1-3	CASSPSGTALSGNTIYF	TGTGCCAGCTCACCGTCCGGGACAGCCCTCTCTGGAAACACCATATATTTT
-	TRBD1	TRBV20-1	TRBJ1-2	CSAGGQGHGYTF	TGCAGTGCTGGTGGACAGGGGCATGGCTACACCTTC
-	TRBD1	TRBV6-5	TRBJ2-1	CASSQDRGPYNEQFF	TGTGCCAGCAGCCAGGACAGGGGGCCCTACAATGAGCAGTTCTTC
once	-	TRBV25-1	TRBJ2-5	CASSELRGAGQETQYF	TGTGCCAGCAGTGAGTTAAGGGGGGCGGGACAAGAGACCCAGTACTTC
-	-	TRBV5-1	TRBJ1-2	CASSLGGARGYTF	TGCGCCAGCAGCTTAGGGGGGGCGCGTGGCTACACCTTC
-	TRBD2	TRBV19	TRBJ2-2	CASSSGGQVTGELFF	TGTGCCAGTAGTAGCGGGGGGCAAGTCACCGGGGAGCTGTTTTTT
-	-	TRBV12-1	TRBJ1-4	CASSFGRGSNEKLFF	-
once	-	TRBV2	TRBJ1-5	CASTQGPSFNQPQHF	TGTGCCAGCACCCAGGGACCGTCCTTCAATCAGCCCCAGCATTTT
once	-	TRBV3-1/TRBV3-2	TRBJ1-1	CAVGSRGNTEAFF	TGTGCCGTGGGATCCCGGGGGAACACTGAAGCTTTCTTT
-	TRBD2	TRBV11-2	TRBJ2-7	CASSFGLAGTYEQYF	TGTGCCAGCAGCTTCGGACTAGCGGGAACCTACGAGCAGTACTTC
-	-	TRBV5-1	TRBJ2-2	CASSLRQGNTGELFF	TGCGCCAGCAGCTTGAGGCAGGGGAACACCGGGGAGCTGTTTTTT
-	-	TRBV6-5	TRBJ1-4	CASSYGGVNEKLFF	TGTGCCAGCAGTTACGGCGGGGTAAATGAAAAACTGTTTTTT
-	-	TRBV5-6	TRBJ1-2	CASSLLKDSLANYGYTF	TGTGCCAGCAGCCTGCTTAAGGACAGCCTCGCTAACTATGGCTACACCTTC
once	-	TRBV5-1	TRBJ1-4	CASSLVAGATNEKLFF	TGCGCCAGCAGCTTGGTCGCCGGGGCAACTAATGAAAAACTGTTTTTT
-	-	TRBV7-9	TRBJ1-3	CASSSDWISGNTIYF	TGTGCCAGCAGCTCGGACTGGATCTCTGGAAACACCATATATTTT
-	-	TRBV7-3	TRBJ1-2	CASSLPWQGPYGYTF	TGTGCCAGCAGCTTACCGTGGCAGGGCCCCTATGGCTACACCTTC
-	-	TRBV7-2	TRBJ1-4	CASSPNRVEKLFF	TGTGCCAGCAGCCCAAACAGGGTAGAAAAACTGTTTTTT